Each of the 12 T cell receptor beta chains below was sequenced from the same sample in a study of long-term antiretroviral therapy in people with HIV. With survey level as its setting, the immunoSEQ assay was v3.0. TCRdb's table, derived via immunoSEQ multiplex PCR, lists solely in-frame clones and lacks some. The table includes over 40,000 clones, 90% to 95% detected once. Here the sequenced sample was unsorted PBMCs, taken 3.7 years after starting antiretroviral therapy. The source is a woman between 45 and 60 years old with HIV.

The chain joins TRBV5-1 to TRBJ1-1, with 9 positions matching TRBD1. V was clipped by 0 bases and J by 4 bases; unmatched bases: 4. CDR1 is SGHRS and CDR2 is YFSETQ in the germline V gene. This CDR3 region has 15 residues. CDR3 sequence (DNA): TGCGCCAGCAGCTTGGCGAGGACAGGGGTCACTGAAGCTTTCTTT. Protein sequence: CASSLARTGVTEAFF.

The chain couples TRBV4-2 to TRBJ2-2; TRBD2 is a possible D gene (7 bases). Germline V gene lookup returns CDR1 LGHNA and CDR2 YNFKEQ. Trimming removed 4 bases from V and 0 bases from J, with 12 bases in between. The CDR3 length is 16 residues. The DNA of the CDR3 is TGTGCCAGCAGCCGGGAGGGGGACACGAACACCGGGGAGCTGTTTTTT. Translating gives CASSREGDTNTGELFF.

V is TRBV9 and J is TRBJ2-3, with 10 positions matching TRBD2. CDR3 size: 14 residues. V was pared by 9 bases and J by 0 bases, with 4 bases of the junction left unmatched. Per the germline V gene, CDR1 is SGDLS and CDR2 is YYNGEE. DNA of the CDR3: TGTGCCACCGGGGGACTAGCGAGCACAGATACGCAGTATTTT. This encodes CATGGLASTDTQYF.

CDR3 coding DNA: TGTGCCAGCAGCTTAGCGAGTCGCACAGATACGCAGTATTTT. Its protein is CASSLASRTDTQYF. This chain joins TRBV7-3 and TRBJ2-3; no firm D call. This CDR3 is built from 14 residues. CDR1 is SGHTA and CDR2 is FQGTGA in the germline V gene. The V end was cut by 2 bases, the J end by 1 base, with 7 bases between.

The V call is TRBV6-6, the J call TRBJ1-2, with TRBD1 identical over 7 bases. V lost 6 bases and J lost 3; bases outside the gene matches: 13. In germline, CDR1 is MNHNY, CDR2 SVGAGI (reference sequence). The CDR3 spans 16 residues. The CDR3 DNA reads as TGTGCCAGCAGCCTATCCCCCCGACAGGGATACTATGGCTACACCTTC. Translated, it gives CASSLSPRQGYYGYTF.

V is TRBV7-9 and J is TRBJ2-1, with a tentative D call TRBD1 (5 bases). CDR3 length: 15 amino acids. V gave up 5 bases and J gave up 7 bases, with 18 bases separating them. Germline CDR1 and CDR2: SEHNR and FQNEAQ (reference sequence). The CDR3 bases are TGTGCCAGCAGCCGTTTTTTTGGGGCTGATAATGAGCAGTTCTTC. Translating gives CASSRFFGADNEQFF.

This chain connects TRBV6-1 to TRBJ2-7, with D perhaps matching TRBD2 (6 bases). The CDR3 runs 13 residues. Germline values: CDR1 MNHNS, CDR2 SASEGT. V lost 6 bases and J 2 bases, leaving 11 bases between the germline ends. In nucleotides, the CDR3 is TGTGCCAGCAGCGCGGGGAGTACCTACGAGCAGTACTTC. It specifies CASSAGSTYEQYF.

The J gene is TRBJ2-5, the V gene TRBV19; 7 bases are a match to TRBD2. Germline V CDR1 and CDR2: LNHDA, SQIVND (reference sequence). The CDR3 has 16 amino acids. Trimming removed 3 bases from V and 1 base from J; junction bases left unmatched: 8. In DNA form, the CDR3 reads TGTGCCAGTAGTATGGGGGGGACTGATTTCCAAGAGACCCAGTACTTC. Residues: CASSMGGTDFQETQYF. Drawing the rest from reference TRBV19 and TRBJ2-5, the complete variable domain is DGGITQSPKYLFRKEGQNVTLSCEQNLNHDAMYWYRQDPGQGLRLIYYSQIVNDFQKGDIAEGYSVSREKKESFPLTVTSAQKNPTAFYLCASSMGGTDFQETQYFGPGTRLLVL.

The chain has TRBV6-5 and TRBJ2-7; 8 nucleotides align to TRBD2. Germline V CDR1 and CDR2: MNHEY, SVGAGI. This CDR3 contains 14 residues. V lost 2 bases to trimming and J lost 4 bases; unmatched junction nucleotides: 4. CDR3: CASSYQRGGYEQYF. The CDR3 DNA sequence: TGTGCCAGCAGTTACCAACGGGGGGGGTACGAGCAGTACTTC.

CDR3 in DNA: TGTGCCAGCAGCGTAGGGCGGGATACGCAGTATTTT. Translating gives CASSVGRDTQYF. The J gene is TRBJ2-3, the V gene TRBV9; D is unresolved. V gave up 0 bases and J gave up 6 bases, with 5 bases separating them. The CDR3 has 12 amino acids. Per the germline V gene, CDR1 is SGDLS and CDR2 is YYNGEE.

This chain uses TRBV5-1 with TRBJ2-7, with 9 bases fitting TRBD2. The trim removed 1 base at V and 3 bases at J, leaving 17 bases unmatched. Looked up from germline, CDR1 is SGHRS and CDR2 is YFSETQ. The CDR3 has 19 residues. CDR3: CASSLRNSGGPSFFYEQYF. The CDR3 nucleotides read TGCGCCAGCAGCTTGCGGAATAGCGGGGGCCCTTCCTTTTTCTACGAGCAGTACTTC. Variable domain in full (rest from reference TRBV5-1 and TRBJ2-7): KAGVTQTPRYLIKTRGQQVTLSCSPISGHRSVSWYQQTPGQGLQFLFEYFSETQRNKGNFPGRFSGRQFSNSRSEMNVSTLELGDSALYLCASSLRNSGGPSFFYEQYFGPGTRLTVT.

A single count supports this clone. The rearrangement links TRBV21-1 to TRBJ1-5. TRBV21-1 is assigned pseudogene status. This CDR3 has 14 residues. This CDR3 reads CASSKVGINQPQHF. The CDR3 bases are TGTGCCAGCAGCAAAGTGGGGATCAATCAGCCCCAGCATTTT.